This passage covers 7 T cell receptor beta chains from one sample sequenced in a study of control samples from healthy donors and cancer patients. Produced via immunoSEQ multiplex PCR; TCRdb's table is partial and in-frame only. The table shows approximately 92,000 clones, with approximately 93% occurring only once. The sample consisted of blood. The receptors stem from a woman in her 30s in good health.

The CDR3 sequence is CASSSQHLSSRVSYNEQFF. The DNA for the CDR3 is TGTGCCAGCAGCTCCCAACATCTTAGCAGTCGTGTCTCCTACAATGAGCAGTTCTTC. The chain has TRBV7-2 and TRBJ2-1; D ambiguous. From germline, CDR1 is SGHTA and CDR2 FQGNSA. Between the trimmed V and J ends, which lost 4 bases and 0 bases, there was a span of 22 bases. The CDR3 is 19 residues long.

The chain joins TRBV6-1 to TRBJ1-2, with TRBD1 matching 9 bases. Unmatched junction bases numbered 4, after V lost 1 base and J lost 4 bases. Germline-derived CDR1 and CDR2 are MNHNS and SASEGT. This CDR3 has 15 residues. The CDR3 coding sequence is TGTGCCAGCAGTGAAGTAGGACAGGGGCGCTATGGCTACACCTTC. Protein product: CASSEVGQGRYGYTF.

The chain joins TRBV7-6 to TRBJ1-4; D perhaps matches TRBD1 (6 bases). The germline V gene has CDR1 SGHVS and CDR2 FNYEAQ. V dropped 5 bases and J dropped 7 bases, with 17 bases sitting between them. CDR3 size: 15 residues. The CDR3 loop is CASSNTGRRVEKLFF. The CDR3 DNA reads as TGTGCCAGCAGCAATACAGGGCGACGTGTTGAAAAACTGTTTTTT.

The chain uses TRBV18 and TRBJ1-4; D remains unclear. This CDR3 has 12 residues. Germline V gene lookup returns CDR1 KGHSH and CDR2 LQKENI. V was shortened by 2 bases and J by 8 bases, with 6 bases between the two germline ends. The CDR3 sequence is CASSPGVEKLFF. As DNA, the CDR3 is TGTGCCAGCTCACCAGGGGTAGAAAAACTGTTTTTT. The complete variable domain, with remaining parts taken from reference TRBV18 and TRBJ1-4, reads NAGVMQNPRHLVRRRGQEARLRCSPMKGHSHVYWYRQLPEEGLKFMVYLQKENIIDESGMPKERFSAEFPKEGPSILRIQQVVRGDSAAYFCASSPGVEKLFFGSGTQLSVL.

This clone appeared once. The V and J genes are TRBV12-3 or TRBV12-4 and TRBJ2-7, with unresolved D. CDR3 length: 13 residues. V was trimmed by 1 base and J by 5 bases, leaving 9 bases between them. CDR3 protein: CASSLVVRDEQYF. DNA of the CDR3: TGTGCCAGCAGTTTAGTAGTCCGGGACGAGCAGTACTTC.

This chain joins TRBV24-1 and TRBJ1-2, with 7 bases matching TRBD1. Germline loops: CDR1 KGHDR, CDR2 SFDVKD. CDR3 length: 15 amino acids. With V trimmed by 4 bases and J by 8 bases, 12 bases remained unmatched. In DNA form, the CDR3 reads TGTGCCACCAGTGACCCCGGGACAGCCTTTCGGGGCTACACCTTC. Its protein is CATSDPGTAFRGYTF.

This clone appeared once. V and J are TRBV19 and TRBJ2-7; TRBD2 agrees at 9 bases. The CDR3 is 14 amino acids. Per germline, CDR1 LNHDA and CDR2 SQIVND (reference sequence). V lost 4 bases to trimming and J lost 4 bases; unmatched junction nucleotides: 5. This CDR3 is CASSKLAGRYEQYF. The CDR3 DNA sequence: TGTGCCAGTAGTAAGCTAGCGGGACGATACGAGCAGTACTTC.